Described below is a single T cell receptor (beta chain) sequence and its context. Germline V CDR1 and CDR2: DFQATT, SNEGSKA (reference sequence). The length of the CDR3 is 15 residues. The V segment lost 5 bases and the J segment 7 bases; nucleotides outside the gene matches: 9. This entry belongs to a study of blood T cell repertoires in COVID-19. Overall study context: Collection of acute and convalescent COVID-19 samples took place in the United States, Italy and Spain. T cells, B-cell-depleted T cells, or PBMCs supplied cDNA or gDNA.

How the authors handled the data: Researchers report that nucleated cell counts were estimated from reference gene primer amplification. Produced via immunoSEQ multiplex PCR; TCRdb's table is partial and in-frame only. V, J and clone size are taken as reported in that table, and D and trimming were inferred from the DNA itself. This repertoire shows 30,000 to 40,000 clones, around 75% found once; its top ten account for approximately 14%. J is TRBJ1-5 and V is TRBV20-1, with 12 bases that match TRBD1. The sample consisted of peripheral blood. The receptor's source is a man at least 80 years old with active or convalescent COVID-19. CDR3 nucleotide sequence: TGCAGTGCTGGTGGGGCCGGGACAGGGGGCCAGCCCCAGCATTTT. Its translation is CSAGGAGTGGQPQHF.